The clone carrying this T cell receptor (beta chain) was seen more than once but under ten times. One entry per CDR3 protein, called by TCRdb with MiXCR from the 5' RACE reads. This sample carries some 49,000 distinct CDR3 sequences, about 12% of them seen once, and the ten largest clones take about 9.7%. This CDR3 has 16 amino acids. With V trimmed by 0 bases and J by 8 bases, 10 bases remained unmatched. Germline V gene sequence: CDR1 SGHKS, CDR2 YYEKEE (reference sequence). The sample belongs to a study of early T cells in non-severe SARS-CoV-2 infection. V usage is TRBV5-5 and J usage is TRBJ2-3; 9 bases are shared with TRBD1. The sample comprised whole blood. The source is an adult who was a healthcare worker with PCR-confirmed SARS-CoV-2 infection or an uninfected control (not recorded which). Here the CDR3 reads CASSLGAGTGRGTQYF. The CDR3 DNA reads as TGTGCCAGCAGCTTGGGGGCCGGGACAGGGCGTGGTACGCAGTATTTT.